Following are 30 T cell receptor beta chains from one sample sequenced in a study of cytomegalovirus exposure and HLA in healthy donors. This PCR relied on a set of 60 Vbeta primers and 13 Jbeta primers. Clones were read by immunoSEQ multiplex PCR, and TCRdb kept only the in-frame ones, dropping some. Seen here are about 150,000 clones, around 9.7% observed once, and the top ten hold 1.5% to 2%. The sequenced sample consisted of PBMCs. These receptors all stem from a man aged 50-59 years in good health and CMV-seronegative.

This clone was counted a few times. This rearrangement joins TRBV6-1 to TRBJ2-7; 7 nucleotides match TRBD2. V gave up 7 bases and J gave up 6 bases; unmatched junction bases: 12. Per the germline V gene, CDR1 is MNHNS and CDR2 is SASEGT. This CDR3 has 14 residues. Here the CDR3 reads CASIVGAGSGEQYF. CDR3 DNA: TGTGCCAGCATCGTGGGAGCGGGGTCGGGCGAGCAGTACTTC.

The CDR3 reads CASSPQDRGLGEQYF. CDR3 DNA: TGTGCCAGTAGTCCTCAGGACAGGGGCCTGGGGGAGCAGTACTTC. The chain recombines TRBV19 with TRBJ2-7; the match to TRBD1 covers 9 bases. Trimming took 5 bases from V and 7 from J; bases not matched to a gene: 12. Germline V gene data show CDR1 as LNHDA and CDR2 as SQIVND (reference sequence). The CDR3 length is 15 residues.

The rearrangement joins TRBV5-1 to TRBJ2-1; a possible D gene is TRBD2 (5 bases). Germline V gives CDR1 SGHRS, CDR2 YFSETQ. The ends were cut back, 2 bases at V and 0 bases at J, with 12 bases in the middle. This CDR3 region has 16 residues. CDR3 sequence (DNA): TGCGCCAGCAGCTTAGTAAGCGGCCCCTCCTACAATGAGCAGTTCTTC. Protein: CASSLVSGPSYNEQFF.

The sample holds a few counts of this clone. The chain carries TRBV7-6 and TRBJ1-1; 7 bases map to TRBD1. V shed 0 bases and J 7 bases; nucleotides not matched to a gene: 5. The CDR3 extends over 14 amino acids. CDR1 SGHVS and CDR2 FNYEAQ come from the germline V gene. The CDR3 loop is CASSLAGTASEAFF. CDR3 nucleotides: TGTGCCAGCAGCTTAGCGGGGACAGCCAGTGAAGCTTTCTTT.

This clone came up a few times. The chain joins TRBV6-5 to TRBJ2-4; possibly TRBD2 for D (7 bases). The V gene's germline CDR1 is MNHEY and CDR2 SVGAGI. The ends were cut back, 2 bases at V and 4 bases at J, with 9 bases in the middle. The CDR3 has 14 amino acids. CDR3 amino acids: CASSYAGAKNIQYF. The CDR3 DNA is TGTGCCAGCAGTTACGCGGGGGCAAAAAACATTCAGTACTTC.

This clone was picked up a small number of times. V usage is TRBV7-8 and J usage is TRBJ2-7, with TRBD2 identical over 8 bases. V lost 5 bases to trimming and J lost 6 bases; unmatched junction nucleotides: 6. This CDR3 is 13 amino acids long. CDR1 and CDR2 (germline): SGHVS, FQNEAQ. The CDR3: CASSTGLVAEQYF. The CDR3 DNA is TGTGCCAGCAGCACGGGACTAGTTGCCGAGCAGTACTTC.

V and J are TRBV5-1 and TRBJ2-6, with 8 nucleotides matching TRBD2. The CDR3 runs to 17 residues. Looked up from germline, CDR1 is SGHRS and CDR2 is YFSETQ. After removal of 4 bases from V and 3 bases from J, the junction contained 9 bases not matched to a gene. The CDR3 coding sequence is TGCGCCAGCAGCCCGGGACTAGGGAGAGATGGGGCCAACGTCCTGACTTTC. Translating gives CASSPGLGRDGANVLTF.

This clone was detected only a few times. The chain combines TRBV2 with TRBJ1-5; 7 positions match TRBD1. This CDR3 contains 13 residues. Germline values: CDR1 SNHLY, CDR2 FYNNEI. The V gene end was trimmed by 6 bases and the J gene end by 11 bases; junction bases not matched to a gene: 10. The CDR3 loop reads CASRGDSLSAQHF. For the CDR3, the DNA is TGTGCCAGCAGGGGGGACAGCCTTAGTGCCCAGCATTTT.

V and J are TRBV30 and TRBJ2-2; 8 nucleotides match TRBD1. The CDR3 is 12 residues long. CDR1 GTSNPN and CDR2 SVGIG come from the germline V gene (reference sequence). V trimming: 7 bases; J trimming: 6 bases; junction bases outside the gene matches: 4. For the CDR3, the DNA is TGTGCCTCAAACAGGGGGGCCGGGGAGCTGTTTTTT. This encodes CASNRGAGELFF.

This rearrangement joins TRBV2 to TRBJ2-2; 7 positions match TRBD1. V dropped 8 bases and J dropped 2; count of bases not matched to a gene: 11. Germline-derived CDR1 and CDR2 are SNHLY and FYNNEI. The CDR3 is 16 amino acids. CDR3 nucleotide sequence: TGTGCCAGCTGCCGGGACAGCCCAGCTAACACCGGGGAGCTGTTTTTT. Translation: CASCRDSPANTGELFF.

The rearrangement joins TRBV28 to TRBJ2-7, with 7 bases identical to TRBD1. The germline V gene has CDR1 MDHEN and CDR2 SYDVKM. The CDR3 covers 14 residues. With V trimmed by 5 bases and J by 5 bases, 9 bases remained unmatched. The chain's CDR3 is CASSIPGQLNEQYF. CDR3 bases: TGTGCCAGCAGTATACCGGGACAGTTGAACGAGCAGTACTTC.

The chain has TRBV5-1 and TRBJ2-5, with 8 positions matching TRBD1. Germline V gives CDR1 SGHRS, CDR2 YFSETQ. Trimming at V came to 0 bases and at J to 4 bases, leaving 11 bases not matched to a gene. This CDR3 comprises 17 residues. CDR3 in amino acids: CASSLALGRGLGETQYF. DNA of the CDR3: TGCGCCAGCAGCTTGGCCCTGGGCAGGGGGCTCGGAGAGACCCAGTACTTC.

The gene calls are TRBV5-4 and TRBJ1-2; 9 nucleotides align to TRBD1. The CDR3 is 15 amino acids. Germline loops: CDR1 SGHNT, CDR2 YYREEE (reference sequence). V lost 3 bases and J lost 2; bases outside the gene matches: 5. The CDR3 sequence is CASSSGTGLNYGYTF. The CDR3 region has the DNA TGTGCCAGCAGCTCCGGGACAGGGCTCAACTATGGCTACACCTTC.

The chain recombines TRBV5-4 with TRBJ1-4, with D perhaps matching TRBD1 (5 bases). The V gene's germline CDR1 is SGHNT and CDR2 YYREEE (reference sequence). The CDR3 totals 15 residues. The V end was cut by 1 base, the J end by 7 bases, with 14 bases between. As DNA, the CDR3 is TGTGCCAGCAGCTTGAGTCAGGGAATAGGTGAAAAACTGTTTTTT. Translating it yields CASSLSQGIGEKLFF.

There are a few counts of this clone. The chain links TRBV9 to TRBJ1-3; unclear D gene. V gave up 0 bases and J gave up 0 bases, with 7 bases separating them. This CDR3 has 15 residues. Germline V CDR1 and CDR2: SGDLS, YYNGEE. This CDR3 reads CASSVGPVSGNTIYF. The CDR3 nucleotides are TGTGCCAGCAGCGTAGGCCCAGTCTCTGGAAACACCATATATTTT.

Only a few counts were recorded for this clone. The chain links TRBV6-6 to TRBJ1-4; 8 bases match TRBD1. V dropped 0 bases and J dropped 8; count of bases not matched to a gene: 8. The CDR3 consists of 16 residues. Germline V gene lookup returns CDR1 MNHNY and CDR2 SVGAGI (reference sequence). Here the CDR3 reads CASSYSFSRGPEKLFF. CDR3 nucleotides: TGTGCCAGCAGTTACTCGTTTAGCAGGGGGCCGGAAAAACTGTTTTTT.

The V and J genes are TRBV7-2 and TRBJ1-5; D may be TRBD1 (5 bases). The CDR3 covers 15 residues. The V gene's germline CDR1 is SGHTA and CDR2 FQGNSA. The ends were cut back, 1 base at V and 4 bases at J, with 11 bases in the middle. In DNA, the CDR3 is TGTGCCAGCAGCTTAGTGGACATGGGGAATCAGCCCCAGCATTTT. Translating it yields CASSLVDMGNQPQHF.

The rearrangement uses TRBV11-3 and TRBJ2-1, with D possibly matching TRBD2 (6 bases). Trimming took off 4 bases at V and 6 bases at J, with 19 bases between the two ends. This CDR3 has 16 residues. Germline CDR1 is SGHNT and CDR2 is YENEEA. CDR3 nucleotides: TGTGCCAGCAGCTCGCGATACGGAGGGAGGAGCAATGAGCAGTTCTTC. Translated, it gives CASSSRYGGRSNEQFF.

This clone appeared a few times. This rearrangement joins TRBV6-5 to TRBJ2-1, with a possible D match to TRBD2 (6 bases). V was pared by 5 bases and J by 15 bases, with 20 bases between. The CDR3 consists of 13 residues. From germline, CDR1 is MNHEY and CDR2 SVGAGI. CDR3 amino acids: CASSPMEGRSPFF. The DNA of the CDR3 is TGTGCCAGCAGTCCTATGGAGGGAAGGAGCCCGTTCTTC.

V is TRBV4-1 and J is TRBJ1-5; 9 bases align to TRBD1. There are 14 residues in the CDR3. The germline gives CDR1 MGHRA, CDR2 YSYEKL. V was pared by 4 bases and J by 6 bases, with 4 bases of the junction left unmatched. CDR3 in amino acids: CASSPDRGGQPQHF. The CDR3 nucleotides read TGCGCCAGCAGCCCGGACAGGGGAGGTCAGCCCCAGCATTTT.

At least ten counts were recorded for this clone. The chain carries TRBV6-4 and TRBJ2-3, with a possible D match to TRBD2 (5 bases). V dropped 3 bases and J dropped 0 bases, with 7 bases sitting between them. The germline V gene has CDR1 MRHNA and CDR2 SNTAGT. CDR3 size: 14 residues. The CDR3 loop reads CASSEGGSTDTQYF. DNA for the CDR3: TGTGCCAGCAGTGAAGGCGGGAGCACAGATACGCAGTATTTT.

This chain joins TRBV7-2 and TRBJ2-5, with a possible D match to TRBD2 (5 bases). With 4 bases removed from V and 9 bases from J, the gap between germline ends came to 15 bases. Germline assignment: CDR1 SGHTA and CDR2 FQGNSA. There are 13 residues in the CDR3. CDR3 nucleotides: TGTGCCAGCAGCTCATTTCGTTCGGAGGCCCAGTACTTC. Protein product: CASSSFRSEAQYF.

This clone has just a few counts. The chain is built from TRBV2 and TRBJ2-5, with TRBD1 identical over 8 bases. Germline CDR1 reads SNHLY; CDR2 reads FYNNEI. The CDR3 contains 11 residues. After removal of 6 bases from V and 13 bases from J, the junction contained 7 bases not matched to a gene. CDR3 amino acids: CASRGPGTGYF. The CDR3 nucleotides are TGTGCCAGCAGGGGCCCCGGGACAGGGTACTTC. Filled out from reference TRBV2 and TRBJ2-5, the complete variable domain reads EPEVTQTPSHQVTQMGQEVILRCVPISNHLYFYWYRQILGQKVEFLVSFYNNEISEKSEIFDDQFSVERPDGSNFTLKIRSTKLEDSAMYFCASRGPGTGYFGPGTRLLVL.

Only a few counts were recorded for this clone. CDR3 DNA: TGTGCCAGCAGTGAAATCGGTGAAGCTTTCTTT. Translated: CASSEIGEAFF. The chain couples TRBV6-1 to TRBJ1-1; no firm D call. From germline, CDR1 is MNHNS and CDR2 SASEGT. The CDR3 totals 11 residues. With 2 bases removed from V and 7 bases from J, the gap between germline ends came to 5 bases.

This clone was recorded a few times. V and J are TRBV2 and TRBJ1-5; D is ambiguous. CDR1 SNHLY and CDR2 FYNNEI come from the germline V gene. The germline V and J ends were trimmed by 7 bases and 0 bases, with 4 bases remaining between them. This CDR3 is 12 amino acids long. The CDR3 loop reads CASTNSNQPQHF. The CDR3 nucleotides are TGTGCCAGCACAAATAGCAATCAGCCCCAGCATTTT. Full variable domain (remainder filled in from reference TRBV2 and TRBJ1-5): EPEVTQTPSHQVTQMGQEVILRCVPISNHLYFYWYRQILGQKVEFLVSFYNNEISEKSEIFDDQFSVERPDGSNFTLKIRSTKLEDSAMYFCASTNSNQPQHFGDGTRLSIL.

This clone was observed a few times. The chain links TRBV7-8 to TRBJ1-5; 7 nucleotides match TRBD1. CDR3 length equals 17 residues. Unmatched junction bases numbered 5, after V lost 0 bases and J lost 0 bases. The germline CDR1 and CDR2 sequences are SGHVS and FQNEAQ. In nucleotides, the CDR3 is TGTGCCAGCAGCTTAGCGGCGGGACAGTATAGCAATCAGCCCCAGCATTTT. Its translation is CASSLAAGQYSNQPQHF. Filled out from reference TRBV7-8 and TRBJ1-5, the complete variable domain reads GAGVSQSPRYKVAKRGQDVALRCDPISGHVSLFWYQQALGQGPEFLTYFQNEAQLDKSGLPSDRFFAERPEGSVSTLKIQRTQQEDSAVYLCASSLAAGQYSNQPQHFGDGTRLSIL.

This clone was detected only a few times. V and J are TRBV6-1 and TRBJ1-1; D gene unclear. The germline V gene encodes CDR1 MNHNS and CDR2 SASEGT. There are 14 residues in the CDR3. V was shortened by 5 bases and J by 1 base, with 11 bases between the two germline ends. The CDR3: CASSPIRGNTEAFF. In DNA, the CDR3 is TGTGCCAGCAGTCCGATCCGGGGGAACACTGAAGCTTTCTTT.

CDR3 loop: CASSLSAGDTQYF. As DNA, the CDR3 is TGTGCCAGCAGCTTATCCGCCGGAGATACGCAGTATTTT. This chain connects TRBV7-9 to TRBJ2-3; D uncertain. This CDR3 has 13 residues. Germline V gives CDR1 SEHNR, CDR2 FQNEAQ (reference sequence). The germline V and J ends were trimmed by 2 bases and 5 bases, with 8 bases remaining between them.

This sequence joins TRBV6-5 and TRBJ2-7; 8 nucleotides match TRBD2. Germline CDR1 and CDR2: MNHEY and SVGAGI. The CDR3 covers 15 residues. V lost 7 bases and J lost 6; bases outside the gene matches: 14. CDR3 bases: TGTGCCAGCACCCCGGGGGGGGTTAAGGTCGTCGAGCAGTACTTC. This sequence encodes CASTPGGVKVVEQYF.

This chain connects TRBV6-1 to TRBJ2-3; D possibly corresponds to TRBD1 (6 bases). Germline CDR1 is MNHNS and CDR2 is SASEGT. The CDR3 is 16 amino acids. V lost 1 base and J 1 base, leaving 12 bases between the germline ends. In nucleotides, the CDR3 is TGTGCCAGCAGTGAAGGCAGGGGACGAGGCACAGATACGCAGTATTTT. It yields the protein CASSEGRGRGTDTQYF.